The clone carrying this T cell receptor beta chain appeared once. The data are from a study of blood T cell repertoires in COVID-19. Study at large: Spain, Italy and the United States supplied samples that represented acute and convalescent COVID-19.

Germline CDR1 reads SEHNR; CDR2 reads FQNEAQ (reference sequence). The CDR3 length is 18 residues. Losses at the gene ends were 5 bases for V and 3 bases for J; bases not matched to a gene: 12. Using immunoSEQ multiplex PCR, the repertoire was profiled, and TCRdb retains in-frame clones only, with some absent. This sample carries 50,000 to 70,000 clones, around 87% of them seen once, and the ten largest clones take 7.4%. V usage is TRBV7-9 and J usage is TRBJ1-4; TRBD1 matches at 10 bases. The sample comprised peripheral blood. This receptor was taken from a human donor with active COVID-19. The donor label of this sample is uncertain. CDR3 region: CASSGDRGRLGANEKLFF. The CDR3 coding sequence is TGTGCCAGCAGCGGGGACAGGGGCCGACTAGGAGCTAATGAAAAACTGTTTTTT.